A selection of T cell receptor beta chains follows, all from one sample in a study of blood T cell repertoires in COVID-19. Sequencing was performed with immunoSEQ multiplex PCR; in TCRdb, only in-frame clones are kept and a portion is missing. The data show approximately 300,000 clones, more than 80% seen once. The specimen was peripheral blood. The receptors here all came from a woman aged 45-60 years with COVID-19, enrolled during active disease. Each CDR3 is given with its conserved first and last residue. The D gene is left open where the match is weak. For some rows the clone size is stated as once, few or many, or as a class when expanded; others skip it.

V gene: TRBV7-8
D gene: TRBD2
J gene: TRBJ2-3
clone size: NA
CDR3 protein: CASSFTGRSDTQYF
CDR3 DNA: TGTGCCAGCAGCTTTACCGGGAGGTCAGATACGCAGTATTTT

V gene: TRBV6-5
D gene: NA
J gene: TRBJ2-7
clone size: NA
CDR3 protein: CASKGVPYEQYF
CDR3 DNA: TGTGCCAGCAAGGGGGTTCCCTACGAGCAGTACTTC

V gene: TRBV4-1
D gene: NA
J gene: TRBJ2-7
clone size: NA
CDR3 protein: CASSRSPGQRYEQYF
CDR3 DNA: TGCGCCAGCAGCCGATCACCAGGGCAAAGATACGAGCAGTACTTC

V gene: TRBV5-6
D gene: TRBD1
J gene: TRBJ1-1
clone size: NA
CDR3 protein: CASSAGTGHNTEAFF
CDR3 DNA: TGTGCCAGCAGCGCGGGGACAGGGCATAACACTGAAGCTTTCTTT

V gene: TRBV5-1
D gene: TRBD2
J gene: TRBJ2-1
clone size: NA
CDR3 protein: CASSPNLAGAAYNEQFF
CDR3 DNA: TGCGCCAGCAGCCCGAACCTAGCGGGAGCTGCCTACAATGAGCAGTTCTTC

V gene: TRBV5-4
D gene: TRBD1
J gene: TRBJ1-1
clone size: NA
CDR3 protein: CASSLFLMDRFYTEAFF
CDR3 DNA: TGTGCCAGCAGCTTGTTTTTGATGGACAGGTTTTACACTGAAGCTTTCTTT

V gene: TRBV7-8
D gene: NA
J gene: TRBJ2-5
clone size: few
CDR3 protein: CATSYQGRGQETQYF
CDR3 DNA: TGTGCCACCAGCTATCAAGGCCGGGGCCAAGAGACCCAGTACTTC

V gene: TRBV19
D gene: NA
J gene: TRBJ1-1
clone size: few
CDR3 protein: CASSRGWYTEAFF
CDR3 DNA: TGTGCCAGTAGCAGGGGCTGGTACACTGAAGCTTTCTTT

V gene: TRBV7-2
D gene: NA
J gene: TRBJ1-3
clone size: NA
CDR3 protein: CASSSTGISGNTIYF
CDR3 DNA: TGTGCCAGCAGCTCAACAGGGATCTCTGGAAACACCATATATTTT

V gene: TRBV11-2
D gene: TRBD2
J gene: TRBJ2-4
clone size: NA
CDR3 protein: CASSPGLAGVLEAKNIQYF
CDR3 DNA: TGTGCCAGCAGCCCCGGTCTAGCGGGAGTGTTAGAGGCCAAAAACATTCAGTACTTC

V gene: TRBV10-3
D gene: NA
J gene: TRBJ1-4
clone size: NA
CDR3 protein: CASSGQLSNEKLFF
CDR3 DNA: TGTGCCAGCTCCGGACAGCTTTCTAATGAAAAACTGTTTTTT

V gene: TRBV7-3
D gene: NA
J gene: TRBJ2-2
clone size: NA
CDR3 protein: CASSLTFGPGELFF
CDR3 DNA: TGTGCCAGCAGCTTGACATTTGGCCCCGGGGAGCTGTTTTTT

V gene: TRBV30
D gene: NA
J gene: TRBJ1-5
clone size: NA
CDR3 protein: CAFGQANQPQHF
CDR3 DNA: TGTGCCTTTGGGCAGGCAAATCAGCCCCAGCATTTT

V gene: TRBV29-1
D gene: NA
J gene: TRBJ2-7
clone size: NA
CDR3 protein: CSVALTGTYEQYF
CDR3 DNA: TGCAGCGTCGCCTTGACAGGCACCTACGAGCAGTACTTC

V gene: TRBV19
D gene: TRBD2
J gene: TRBJ2-1
clone size: once
CDR3 protein: CASSMGGRNNEQFF
CDR3 DNA: TGTGCCAGTAGTATGGGCGGGAGGAACAATGAGCAGTTCTTC

V gene: TRBV19
D gene: TRBD1
J gene: TRBJ1-1
clone size: NA
CDR3 protein: CASSQRTTGDAEAFF
CDR3 DNA: TGTGCCAGTAGTCAACGAACAACAGGGGACGCTGAAGCTTTCTTT

V gene: TRBV11-3
D gene: TRBD1
J gene: TRBJ1-1
clone size: NA
CDR3 protein: CASSSGQGENTEAFF
CDR3 DNA: TGTGCCAGCAGCTCCGGACAGGGTGAGAACACTGAAGCTTTCTTT

V gene: TRBV27
D gene: TRBD1
J gene: TRBJ2-1
clone size: NA
CDR3 protein: CASSQLTGGRYNEQFF
CDR3 DNA: TGTGCCAGCAGCCAACTGACAGGGGGTCGCTACAATGAGCAGTTCTTC

V gene: TRBV7-3
D gene: NA
J gene: TRBJ1-2
clone size: few
CDR3 protein: CASSLYGLGYTF
CDR3 DNA: TGTGCCAGCAGCTTATATGGGCTTGGCTACACCTTC

V gene: TRBV28
D gene: NA
J gene: TRBJ2-2
clone size: NA
CDR3 protein: CASSLLGSIGSGELFF
CDR3 DNA: TGTGCCAGCAGCCTCCTCGGGTCCATCGGCTCCGGAGAGCTGTTTTTT

V gene: TRBV28
D gene: TRBD1
J gene: TRBJ2-7
clone size: NA
CDR3 protein: CASRFGQGSYEQYF
CDR3 DNA: TGTGCCAGCAGATTTGGACAGGGCTCCTACGAGCAGTACTTC

V gene: TRBV7-2
D gene: NA
J gene: TRBJ2-7
clone size: NA
CDR3 protein: CASSFDQRSYEQYF
CDR3 DNA: TGTGCCAGCAGCTTCGACCAGAGGTCCTACGAGCAGTACTTC

V gene: TRBV19
D gene: NA
J gene: TRBJ1-5
clone size: NA
CDR3 protein: CASSIGQYSNQPQHF
CDR3 DNA: TGTGCCAGTAGCATTGGACAGTATAGCAATCAGCCCCAGCATTTT

V gene: TRBV7-9
D gene: TRBD1
J gene: TRBJ1-2
clone size: NA
CDR3 protein: CASSLGRGRLGYTF
CDR3 DNA: TGTGCCAGCAGCTTAGGTAGGGGGCGTCTCGGCTACACCTTC

V gene: TRBV24-1
D gene: NA
J gene: TRBJ2-5
clone size: NA
CDR3 protein: CATPAGTPQETQYF
CDR3 DNA: TGTGCCACCCCGGCGGGGACCCCCCAAGAGACCCAGTACTTC

V gene: TRBV18
D gene: NA
J gene: TRBJ2-5
clone size: NA
CDR3 protein: CASSREIRTQYF
CDR3 DNA: TGTGCCAGCTCACGGGAGATTAGGACCCAGTACTTC

V gene: TRBV19
D gene: TRBD2
J gene: TRBJ2-1
clone size: NA
CDR3 protein: CASSMGTSVYNEQFF
CDR3 DNA: TGTGCCAGTAGTATGGGGACTAGCGTGTACAATGAGCAGTTCTTC

V gene: TRBV10-3
D gene: NA
J gene: TRBJ2-3
clone size: NA
CDR3 protein: CAISEAPRISTDTQYF
CDR3 DNA: TGTGCCATCAGTGAGGCCCCCAGGATTTCCACAGATACGCAGTATTTT

V gene: TRBV30
D gene: TRBD1
J gene: TRBJ1-4
clone size: NA
CDR3 protein: CAWSVSGGVNEKLFF
CDR3 DNA: TGTGCCTGGAGTGTATCAGGGGGCGTAAATGAAAAACTGTTTTTT

V gene: TRBV29-1
D gene: NA
J gene: TRBJ1-1
clone size: NA
CDR3 protein: CSVETGLNTEAFF
CDR3 DNA: TGCAGCGTTGAAACAGGACTGAACACTGAAGCTTTCTTT

V gene: TRBV7-9
D gene: NA
J gene: TRBJ1-1
clone size: NA
CDR3 protein: CASSRGDTEAFF
CDR3 DNA: TGTGCCAGCAGCCGTGGAGACACTGAAGCTTTCTTT

V gene: TRBV6-2/TRBV6-3
D gene: TRBD1
J gene: TRBJ2-7
clone size: once
CDR3 protein: CASSYIDRAYEQYF
CDR3 DNA: TGTGCCAGCAGTTATATAGACAGGGCCTACGAGCAGTACTTC

V gene: TRBV7-9
D gene: TRBD2
J gene: TRBJ2-3
clone size: NA
CDR3 protein: CASSPGGVTDTQYF
CDR3 DNA: TGTGCCAGCAGCCCCGGGGGGGTCACAGATACGCAGTATTTT

V gene: TRBV3-1/TRBV3-2
D gene: TRBD1
J gene: TRBJ2-5
clone size: NA
CDR3 protein: CASLRQGETQYF
CDR3 DNA: TGTGCCAGCCTACGACAGGGGGAGACCCAGTACTTC

V gene: TRBV7-3
D gene: NA
J gene: TRBJ2-1
clone size: NA
CDR3 protein: CASSSDRNNEQFF
CDR3 DNA: TGTGCCAGCAGCTCGGACAGAAACAATGAGCAGTTCTTC

V gene: TRBV11-1
D gene: NA
J gene: TRBJ1-2
clone size: NA
CDR3 protein: CASSLSQDYGYTF
CDR3 DNA: TGTGCCAGCAGCTTATCACAGGACTATGGCTACACCTTC

V gene: TRBV4-1
D gene: NA
J gene: TRBJ2-3
clone size: NA
CDR3 protein: CASSQGGYTDTQYF
CDR3 DNA: TGCGCCAGCAGCCAAGGAGGGTACACAGATACGCAGTATTTT

V gene: TRBV13
D gene: TRBD2
J gene: TRBJ2-7
clone size: NA
CDR3 protein: CASSYPGRPKYEQYF
CDR3 DNA: TGTGCCAGCAGCTACCCCGGGAGGCCTAAATACGAGCAGTACTTC

V gene: TRBV2
D gene: TRBD1
J gene: TRBJ2-5
clone size: NA
CDR3 protein: CASSVDRGYQETQYF
CDR3 DNA: TGTGCCAGCAGTGTAGACAGGGGGTACCAAGAGACCCAGTACTTC

V gene: TRBV15
D gene: NA
J gene: TRBJ1-2
clone size: NA
CDR3 protein: CATSRDRQPPYGYTF
CDR3 DNA: TGTGCCACCAGCAGAGATCGACAGCCACCCTATGGCTACACCTTC

V gene: TRBV2
D gene: NA
J gene: TRBJ2-7
clone size: NA
CDR3 protein: CASSEGVAVGYEQYF
CDR3 DNA: TGTGCCAGCAGTGAAGGGGTAGCAGTCGGCTACGAGCAGTACTTC

V gene: TRBV29-1
D gene: TRBD1
J gene: TRBJ1-5
clone size: NA
CDR3 protein: CSVGFGTGNQPQHF
CDR3 DNA: TGCAGCGTCGGCTTCGGGACAGGGAATCAGCCCCAGCATTTT

V gene: TRBV18
D gene: NA
J gene: TRBJ1-4
clone size: NA
CDR3 protein: CASSQGTNDEKLFF
CDR3 DNA: TGTGCCAGCTCACAAGGGACAAACGATGAAAAACTGTTTTTT

V gene: TRBV6-5
D gene: NA
J gene: TRBJ2-1
clone size: NA
CDR3 protein: CASNPGPNPYNEQFF
CDR3 DNA: TGTGCCAGCAACCCAGGTCCTAATCCTTACAATGAGCAGTTCTTC

V gene: TRBV7-3
D gene: NA
J gene: TRBJ2-3
clone size: NA
CDR3 protein: CASSLGLLPGRDTQYF
CDR3 DNA: TGTGCCAGCAGCTTGGGACTTCTCCCTGGGAGGGATACGCAGTATTTT

V gene: TRBV9
D gene: TRBD1
J gene: TRBJ2-2
clone size: few
CDR3 protein: CASSPRTGNTGELFF
CDR3 DNA: TGTGCCAGCAGCCCCAGGACAGGGAACACCGGGGAGCTGTTTTTT

V gene: TRBV2
D gene: TRBD1
J gene: TRBJ2-7
clone size: NA
CDR3 protein: CATNSGQGSSEQYF
CDR3 DNA: TGTGCCACAAACTCCGGACAGGGGTCATCCGAGCAGTACTTC

V gene: TRBV7-7
D gene: TRBD2
J gene: TRBJ2-1
clone size: NA
CDR3 protein: CASSPSTSLGEQFF
CDR3 DNA: TGTGCTAGCAGCCCCTCGACTAGCCTCGGTGAGCAGTTCTTC

V gene: TRBV11-3
D gene: TRBD2
J gene: TRBJ2-1
clone size: NA
CDR3 protein: CASSWRPRLAGRNEQFF
CDR3 DNA: TGTGCCAGCAGCTGGCGTCCTAGACTAGCGGGACGGAATGAGCAGTTCTTC

V gene: TRBV27
D gene: TRBD1
J gene: TRBJ2-5
clone size: NA
CDR3 protein: CASSFWDRGREETQYF
CDR3 DNA: TGTGCCAGCAGTTTTTGGGACAGGGGAAGGGAAGAGACCCAGTACTTC

V gene: TRBV24-1
D gene: NA
J gene: TRBJ2-7
clone size: NA
CDR3 protein: CATSDWGQSGCYEQYF
CDR3 DNA: TGTGCCACCAGTGATTGGGGCCAAAGCGGGTGTTACGAGCAGTACTTC

V gene: TRBV15
D gene: NA
J gene: TRBJ1-6
clone size: few
CDR3 protein: CATSRDRVGETDSYNSPLHF
CDR3 DNA: TGTGCCACCAGCAGAGATCGGGTGGGAGAAACGGACTCCTATAATTCACCCCTCCACTTT

V gene: TRBV7-6
D gene: NA
J gene: TRBJ2-1
clone size: NA
CDR3 protein: CASSFDSYNEQFF
CDR3 DNA: TGTGCCAGCAGCTTCGACAGCTACAATGAGCAGTTCTTC

V gene: TRBV3-1/TRBV3-2
D gene: TRBD2
J gene: TRBJ2-1
clone size: NA
CDR3 protein: CASSPLAGVDNEQFF
CDR3 DNA: TGTGCCAGCAGCCCTCTAGCGGGAGTGGACAATGAGCAGTTCTTC

V gene: TRBV4-3
D gene: TRBD1
J gene: TRBJ1-4
clone size: NA
CDR3 protein: CASSQDNRGFEKLFF
CDR3 DNA: TGCGCCAGCAGCCAAGATAACAGGGGGTTTGAAAAACTGTTTTTT

V gene: TRBV7-8
D gene: TRBD2
J gene: TRBJ2-1
clone size: NA
CDR3 protein: CASSLRLAGGTPSNNEQFF
CDR3 DNA: TGTGCCAGCAGCTTGAGACTAGCGGGAGGCACACCATCAAACAATGAGCAGTTCTTC

V gene: TRBV3-1/TRBV3-2
D gene: NA
J gene: TRBJ1-6
clone size: NA
CDR3 protein: CASSQGTRSPLHF
CDR3 DNA: TGTGCCAGCAGCCAAGGGACTCGTTCACCCCTCCACTTT

V gene: TRBV18
D gene: TRBD1
J gene: TRBJ2-1
clone size: NA
CDR3 protein: CASSPPGQGGRNEQFF
CDR3 DNA: TGTGCCAGCTCACCACCAGGACAGGGGGGAAGAAATGAGCAGTTCTTC